This T cell receptor beta chain was profiled in a study of blood T cell repertoires in COVID-19. The wider study: Sites in the United States, Italy and Spain provided acute and convalescent COVID-19 samples. T cells, B-cell-depleted T cells, or PBMCs supplied cDNA or gDNA.

Germline-derived CDR1 and CDR2 are LNHDA and SQIVND (reference sequence). The CDR3 is 17 amino acids. The V and J ends lost 10 bases and 4 bases, in that order; junction bases with no gene match: 11. Original handling: Counts of nucleated cells, estimated from reference gene primer amplification, were obtained. This table comes from immunoSEQ multiplex PCR, and its TCRdb copy is limited to in-frame clones, with some not included. V and J calls and clone size are copied from that table; D and trimming were computed from the DNA. The top ten hold approximately 2% of the sample, which has roughly 250,000 clones, more than 70% seen once.

The source material was peripheral blood. This sequence originates from a woman in her thirties or forties who had recovered from COVID-19. The chain links TRBV19 to TRBJ2-1, with 15 bases lining up with TRBD2. CDR3 DNA sequence: TGTGCCACCCTGTCCCGGACTAGCGGGAGGGGGTACAATGAGCAGTTCTTC. Residues: CATLSRTSGRGYNEQFF.